These T cell receptor beta chains were read from a single sample in a study of blood T cells in healthy people across ages. TCRdb re-analysed the 5' RACE reads in MiXCR, keeping a single row per CDR3 protein. The sample has some 1.8 million distinct CDR3 sequences, 30% to 40% seen once. Sequencing was done on a sample of blood. Every receptor here comes from a human donor in good health. CDR3s include the opening cysteine and the closing phenylalanine or tryptophan. Each record gives: J gene, clone size, D gene, V gene, CDR3 DNA, CDR3 protein. The D gene is left open where the match is weak. Only part of the rows carry a size: once, few, many, or a class if the clone is expanded.

j_call: TRBJ1-6; clone_size: NA; d_call: TRBD1; v_call: TRBV5-1; cdr3_nt: TGCGCCAGCAGCTTGGACAGGGGGGGATCACCCCTCCACTTT; cdr3_aa: CASSLDRGGSPLHF
j_call: TRBJ1-2; clone_size: NA; d_call: TRBD1; v_call: TRBV20-1; cdr3_nt: TGCAGTGCTAGACCCGGGACAGGGGACTTTAACTATGGCTACACCTTC; cdr3_aa: CSARPGTGDFNYGYTF
j_call: TRBJ1-6; clone_size: NA; d_call: TRBD1; v_call: TRBV12-3/TRBV12-4; cdr3_nt: TGTGCCAGCAGCCGGAGGACAGGGTACAATTCACCCCTCCACTTT; cdr3_aa: CASSRRTGYNSPLHF
j_call: TRBJ2-3; clone_size: NA; d_call: NA; v_call: TRBV5-1; cdr3_nt: TGCGCCAGCAGCTCGGGGATTAGCATGCATACGCAGTATTTT; cdr3_aa: CASSSGISMHTQYF
j_call: TRBJ1-5; clone_size: NA; d_call: NA; v_call: TRBV12-3/TRBV12-4; cdr3_nt: TGTGCCAGCAGCTTTACAGGGTATGGTCAGCCCCAGCATTTT; cdr3_aa: CASSFTGYGQPQHF
j_call: TRBJ1-2; clone_size: NA; d_call: TRBD1; v_call: TRBV19; cdr3_nt: TGTGCCAGTAGTACAACAGGGGGAACCCCCTATGGCTACACCTTC; cdr3_aa: CASSTTGGTPYGYTF
j_call: TRBJ1-2; clone_size: NA; d_call: NA; v_call: TRBV7-9; cdr3_nt: TGTGCCAGCAGCACTAATGGGGGCTACACCTTC; cdr3_aa: CASSTNGGYTF
j_call: TRBJ2-7; clone_size: NA; d_call: NA; v_call: TRBV4-1; cdr3_nt: TGCGCCAGCAGCCAAGTGGTGGCGGTAACCTACGAGCAGTACTTC; cdr3_aa: CASSQVVAVTYEQYF
j_call: TRBJ2-5; clone_size: NA; d_call: NA; v_call: TRBV4-3; cdr3_nt: TGCGCCAGCAGCCAAGATTGGCAGACCCGACAAGAGACCCAGTACTTC; cdr3_aa: CASSQDWQTRQETQYF
j_call: TRBJ1-2; clone_size: NA; d_call: TRBD1; v_call: TRBV15; cdr3_nt: TGTGCCACCAGCAGAGGACAGGGATATAACTATGGCTACACCTTC; cdr3_aa: CATSRGQGYNYGYTF
j_call: TRBJ1-1; clone_size: NA; d_call: NA; v_call: TRBV27; cdr3_nt: TGTGCCAGCAGTCTCCTTCGTCCGAACACTGAAGCTTTCTTT; cdr3_aa: CASSLLRPNTEAFF
j_call: TRBJ2-5; clone_size: few; d_call: TRBD1; v_call: TRBV6-5; cdr3_nt: TGTGCCAGCAGTAACCGGGACAGGGGTTTGCGGCAGTACTTC; cdr3_aa: CASSNRDRGLRQYF
j_call: TRBJ2-1; clone_size: NA; d_call: NA; v_call: TRBV29-1; cdr3_nt: TGCAGCGTTAAGAGGGTCTTGGGCGATGAGCAGTTCTTC; cdr3_aa: CSVKRVLGDEQFF
j_call: TRBJ2-1; clone_size: NA; d_call: NA; v_call: TRBV12-3/TRBV12-4; cdr3_nt: TGTGCCAGCAGGTTGATCGGTGCCTCCGAGCAGTTCTTC; cdr3_aa: CASRLIGASEQFF
j_call: TRBJ1-5; clone_size: NA; d_call: NA; v_call: TRBV20-1; cdr3_nt: TGCAGTGCTAGGTGGCCAGGAGGAAATCAGCCCCAGCATTTT; cdr3_aa: CSARWPGGNQPQHF
j_call: TRBJ1-2; clone_size: NA; d_call: NA; v_call: TRBV18; cdr3_nt: TGTGCCAGCTCACCATGGGCGGACTATGGCTACACCTTC; cdr3_aa: CASSPWADYGYTF